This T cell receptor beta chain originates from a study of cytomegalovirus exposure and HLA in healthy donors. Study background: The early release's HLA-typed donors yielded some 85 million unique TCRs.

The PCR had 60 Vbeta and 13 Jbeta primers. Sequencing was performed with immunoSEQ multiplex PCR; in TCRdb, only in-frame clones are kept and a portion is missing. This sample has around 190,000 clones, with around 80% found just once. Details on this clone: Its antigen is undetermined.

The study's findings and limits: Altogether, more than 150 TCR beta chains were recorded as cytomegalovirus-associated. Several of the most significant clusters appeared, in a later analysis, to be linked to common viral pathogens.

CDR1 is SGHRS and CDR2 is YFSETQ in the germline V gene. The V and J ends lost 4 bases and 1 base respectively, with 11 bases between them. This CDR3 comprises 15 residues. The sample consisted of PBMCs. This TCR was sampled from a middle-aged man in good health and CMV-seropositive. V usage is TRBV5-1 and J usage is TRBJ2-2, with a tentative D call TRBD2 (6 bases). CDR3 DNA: TGCGCCAGCAGCATTAGCGGAAAGAACACCGGGGAGCTGTTTTTT. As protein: CASSISGKNTGELFF.